Below are 25 T cell receptor beta chains sequenced from a single sample in a study of cytomegalovirus exposure and HLA in healthy donors. Sequenced by immunoSEQ multiplex PCR; TCRdb stores in-frame clones only, minus some. This sample has more than 95,000 clones, with under 90% found just once. Sequencing was performed on PBMCs. The source is a woman aged 18-29 years in good health and CMV-seronegative.

CDR3 loop: CASSSGTDGYTF. CDR3 nucleotides: TGTGCCAGCAGTTCGGGGACTGATGGCTACACCTTC. The V and J genes are TRBV27 and TRBJ1-2, with a tentative D call TRBD1 (5 bases). The V end was cut by 4 bases, the J end by 6 bases, with 9 bases between. The CDR3 consists of 12 residues. From germline, CDR1 is MNHEY and CDR2 SMNVEV (reference sequence).

This clone was counted a single time. The chain recombines TRBV5-1 with TRBJ2-2; D is ambiguous. V lost 4 bases to trimming and J lost 4 bases, with 14 bases between them. Germline lookup yields CDR1 SGHRS and CDR2 YFSETQ. The CDR3 contains 15 residues. CDR3 sequence (DNA): TGCGCCAGCAGCCTTAAGGTTCCGGGCACCGGGGAGCTGTTTTTT. It is translated as CASSLKVPGTGELFF. Filled out from reference TRBV5-1 and TRBJ2-2, the complete variable domain reads KAGVTQTPRYLIKTRGQQVTLSCSPISGHRSVSWYQQTPGQGLQFLFEYFSETQRNKGNFPGRFSGRQFSNSRSEMNVSTLELGDSALYLCASSLKVPGTGELFFGEGSRLTVL.

The count of this clone is one. The chain uses TRBV27 and TRBJ1-5; D is unresolved. CDR3 length: 15 amino acids. V was pared by 6 bases and J by 2 bases, with 14 bases between. Germline-derived CDR1 and CDR2 are MNHEY and SMNVEV (reference sequence). CDR3 residues: CASRPLEGRNQPQHF. The CDR3 coding sequence is TGTGCCAGCAGGCCCCTAGAGGGTCGCAATCAGCCCCAGCATTTT.

The CDR3 nucleotides are TGTGCCAGCAGAACCGCGAATCAGCCCCAGCATTTT. It specifies CASRTANQPQHF. The chain is built from TRBV2 and TRBJ1-5; D unclear. Germline CDR1 SNHLY, CDR2 FYNNEI. The CDR3 is 12 amino acids. Between the trimmed V and J ends, which lost 6 bases and 4 bases, there was a span of 7 bases.

The rearrangement links TRBV2 to TRBJ2-1; 9 nucleotides align to TRBD2. There are 14 residues in the CDR3. CDR1 SNHLY and CDR2 FYNNEI come from the germline V gene. V trimming: 6 bases; J trimming: 5 bases; junction bases outside the gene matches: 5. The CDR3 is CASRTSGQDNEQFF. Written as DNA, the CDR3 is TGTGCCAGCAGGACTAGCGGACAAGACAATGAGCAGTTCTTC.

V usage is TRBV19 and J usage is TRBJ2-6; perhaps TRBD2 as D (6 bases). The CDR3 is made up of 15 amino acids. Germline CDR1 and CDR2: LNHDA and SQIVND (reference sequence). The V gene lost 7 bases and the J gene lost 3 bases, with 13 bases spanning the gap. The CDR3 sequence is CASTPYGGGANVLTF. CDR3 nucleotide sequence: TGTGCCAGTACCCCGTACGGGGGTGGGGCCAACGTCCTGACTTTC. The whole variable domain, filled in from reference TRBV19 and TRBJ2-6, reads DGGITQSPKYLFRKEGQNVTLSCEQNLNHDAMYWYRQDPGQGLRLIYYSQIVNDFQKGDIAEGYSVSREKKESFPLTVTSAQKNPTAFYLCASTPYGGGANVLTFGAGSRLTVL.

The rearrangement uses TRBV4-1 and TRBJ2-1, with a possible D match to TRBD2 (6 bases). CDR1 is MGHRA, CDR2 YSYEKL, per germline. V lost 0 bases and J 4 bases, leaving 10 bases between the germline ends. The CDR3 consists of 15 residues. The CDR3 is CASSQEAGIYNEQFF. As DNA, the CDR3 is TGCGCCAGCAGCCAAGAGGCGGGGATATACAATGAGCAGTTCTTC.

This clone occurred once. The rearrangement links TRBV13 to TRBJ2-3, with TRBD2 identical over 9 bases. CDR3 length: 16 residues. Per germline, CDR1 PRHDT and CDR2 FYEKMQ (reference sequence). After removal of 5 bases from V and 6 bases from J, the junction contained 12 bases not matched to a gene. For the CDR3, the DNA is TGTGCCAGCAGCCCGAGGGTGCGGGAGGGCCCGGATACGCAGTATTTT. Translating it yields CASSPRVREGPDTQYF.

V and J are TRBV7-2 and TRBJ2-2; TRBD2 aligns across 9 bases. Trimming at V came to 3 bases and at J to 6 bases, leaving 8 bases not matched to a gene. This CDR3 is 16 amino acids long. Germline V lookup: CDR1 SGHTA, CDR2 FQGNSA. DNA of the CDR3: TGTGCCAGCAGCTTTAGGCGGGGACTAGCCTCCGGGGAGCTGTTTTTT. It is translated as CASSFRRGLASGELFF.

The table lists this clone with a count of one. The chain uses TRBV10-3 and TRBJ1-3; D not resolved. The V gene lost 7 bases and the J gene lost 2 bases, with 9 bases spanning the gap. Germline CDR1 and CDR2: ENHRY and SYGVKD. The CDR3 sequence is 13 residues long. The CDR3 here is CAITPGTGNTIYF. In DNA, the CDR3 is TGTGCCATCACCCCGGGGACTGGAAACACCATATATTTT.

This clone appeared a single time. The rearrangement links TRBV2 to TRBJ2-1; TRBD2 matches 11 bases. The V and J ends lost 4 bases and 5 bases, in that order; junction bases with no gene match: 7. CDR3 length: 16 residues. The germline V gene has CDR1 SNHLY and CDR2 FYNNEI. CDR3 in amino acids: CASSGLLAGVHNEQFF. The CDR3 bases are TGTGCCAGCAGTGGGTTACTAGCGGGAGTCCACAATGAGCAGTTCTTC. The whole variable domain, remainder taken from reference TRBV2 and TRBJ2-1, is EPEVTQTPSHQVTQMGQEVILRCVPISNHLYFYWYRQILGQKVEFLVSFYNNEISEKSEIFDDQFSVERPDGSNFTLKIRSTKLEDSAMYFCASSGLLAGVHNEQFFGPGTRLTVL.

The V call is TRBV30, the J call TRBJ2-7; D gene uncertain. V lost 3 bases and J 0 bases, leaving 9 bases between the germline ends. Germline CDR1 reads GTSNPN; CDR2 reads SVGIG (reference sequence). The CDR3 runs 13 residues. The CDR3 sequence: CAWRSRSSYEQYF. CDR3 sequence (DNA): TGTGCCTGGAGGTCGCGAAGCTCCTACGAGCAGTACTTC.

The count of this clone is one. The chain links TRBV30 to TRBJ2-7, with TRBD2 as a possible D gene (6 bases). Trimming pared 4 bases from V and 1 base from J, leaving 14 bases between. The CDR3 covers 14 residues. Germline assignment: CDR1 GTSNPN and CDR2 SVGIG (reference sequence). CDR3: CAWMEGNGSYEQYF. CDR3 DNA sequence: TGTGCCTGGATGGAGGGGAACGGTTCCTACGAGCAGTACTTC.

This clone was counted a few times. V is TRBV27 and J is TRBJ2-1; D unresolved. The ends were cut back, 5 bases at V and 0 bases at J, with 2 bases in the middle. Germline loops: CDR1 MNHEY, CDR2 SMNVEV (reference sequence). The CDR3 contains 12 residues. The CDR3 spells CASSHSYNEQFF. Here the CDR3 DNA reads TGTGCCAGCAGTCACTCCTACAATGAGCAGTTCTTC.

The chain couples TRBV9 to TRBJ1-2; 9 bases match TRBD1. Germline V CDR1 and CDR2: SGDLS, YYNGEE. CDR3 size: 15 residues. Trimming removed 4 bases from V and 8 bases from J; junction bases left unmatched: 12. Here the CDR3 reads CASSTQTGTGNGYTF. CDR3 nucleotide sequence: TGTGCCAGCAGCACTCAAACCGGGACAGGGAACGGCTACACCTTC.

This clone showed up just once. The gene calls are TRBV6-5 and TRBJ1-5; 11 nucleotides align to TRBD1. The germline gives CDR1 MNHEY, CDR2 SVGAGI. V shed 8 bases and J 6 bases; nucleotides not matched to a gene: 6. There are 14 residues in the CDR3. The CDR3 sequence is CASRGQGASQPQHF. In DNA form, the CDR3 reads TGTGCCAGCCGCGGACAGGGGGCGTCTCAGCCCCAGCATTTT.

This clone was detected only once. The chain carries TRBV5-5 and TRBJ2-1; 11 bases fit TRBD2. V shed 0 bases, J shed 0 bases, and the junction held 8 bases outside the gene matches. From germline, CDR1 is SGHKS and CDR2 YYEKEE (reference sequence). The CDR3 covers 19 residues. CDR3 DNA sequence: TGTGCCAGCAGCTTGGGTCATCCTAGCGGGAGGATCTCCTACAATGAGCAGTTCTTC. Translation gives CASSLGHPSGRISYNEQFF.

The V gene is TRBV2, the J gene TRBJ2-3; maybe TRBD2 (6 bases). V was trimmed by 3 bases and J by 2 bases, leaving 12 bases between them. Per germline, CDR1 SNHLY and CDR2 FYNNEI. The CDR3 spans 15 residues. Written as DNA, the CDR3 is TGTGCCAGCAGTGAGTCGGCGGGGACCACAGATACGCAGTATTTT. Protein product: CASSESAGTTDTQYF.

The rearrangement uses TRBV28 and TRBJ1-4; D might be TRBD1 (5 bases). The CDR3 contains 14 residues. CDR1 and CDR2 from the germline V gene are MDHEN and SYDVKM. Trimming shortened V by 10 bases and J by 5 bases, and 17 bases separated the two germline ends. This chain's CDR3 is CAIKKGQWNEKLFF. CDR3 DNA sequence: TGTGCCATCAAGAAGGGGCAATGGAATGAAAAACTGTTTTTT. The whole variable domain, filled in from reference TRBV28 and TRBJ1-4, reads DVKVTQSSRYLVKRTGEKVFLECVQDMDHENMFWYRQDPGLGLRLIYFSYDVKMKEKGDIPEGYSVSREKKERFSLILESASTNQTSMYLCAIKKGQWNEKLFFGSGTQLSVL.

The chain's CDR3 is CASSSRKSNVEQFF. Here the CDR3 DNA reads TGTGCCAGCAGTTCTAGAAAGTCCAATGTCGAGCAGTTCTTC. This chain uses TRBV6-6 with TRBJ2-1, with D uncertain. Germline values: CDR1 MNHNY, CDR2 SVGAGI (reference sequence). V was pared by 4 bases and J by 10 bases, with 17 bases between. CDR3 length: 14 residues.

This chain connects TRBV11-3 to TRBJ2-7, with TRBD1 identical over 8 bases. This CDR3 comprises 16 residues. Trimming at V came to 3 bases and at J to 6 bases, leaving 13 bases not matched to a gene. The germline V gene has CDR1 SGHNT and CDR2 YENEEA. The CDR3 loop reads CASSLGVGRGLVEQYF. CDR3 in DNA: TGTGCCAGCAGCTTGGGGGTGGGCAGGGGGCTTGTCGAGCAGTACTTC.

The J gene is TRBJ2-2, the V gene TRBV19, with D perhaps matching TRBD1 (5 bases). Germline V gene lookup returns CDR1 LNHDA and CDR2 SQIVND (reference sequence). Trimming took off 0 bases at V and 6 bases at J, with 8 bases between the two ends. The CDR3 has 14 residues. CDR3 nucleotide sequence: TGTGCCAGTAGTATAGAGTGGGGCCCCGGGGAGCTGTTTTTT. It specifies CASSIEWGPGELFF. Full variable domain (rest looked up from reference TRBV19 and TRBJ2-2): DGGITQSPKYLFRKEGQNVTLSCEQNLNHDAMYWYRQDPGQGLRLIYYSQIVNDFQKGDIAEGYSVSREKKESFPLTVTSAQKNPTAFYLCASSIEWGPGELFFGEGSRLTVL.

This clone appeared a few times. J is TRBJ1-1 and V is TRBV2; 7 nucleotides align to TRBD1. The CDR3 is 14 amino acids. CDR1 SNHLY and CDR2 FYNNEI come from the germline V gene. V trimming: 10 bases; J trimming: 0 bases; junction bases outside the gene matches: 8. The CDR3 sequence: CATWTGDMNTEAFF. CDR3 bases: TGTGCCACCTGGACAGGCGACATGAACACTGAAGCTTTCTTT.

The V call is TRBV6-6, the J call TRBJ2-7; perhaps TRBD1 as D (6 bases). The germline gives CDR1 MNHNY, CDR2 SVGAGI (reference sequence). Trimming left V 4 bases short and J 4 bases short, with 17 bases between. This CDR3 contains 15 residues. In nucleotides, the CDR3 is TGTGCCAGCAGTTCCCTTAAGGGGGATCCGTACGAGCAGTACTTC. This gives the protein CASSSLKGDPYEQYF.

This clone appeared a few times. The chain combines TRBV19 with TRBJ2-2; 8 bases line up with TRBD1. J gave up 6 bases and V 8 bases, and 11 bases lay outside the gene matches. Per the germline V gene, CDR1 is LNHDA and CDR2 is SQIVND (reference sequence). The CDR3 has 15 residues. The CDR3 region is CASSAGQGYAGELFF. The CDR3 DNA is TGTGCCAGTTCAGCCGGACAGGGATATGCCGGGGAGCTGTTTTTT.